This T cell receptor beta chain came from a study of T cell repertoires in cytomegalovirus infection. Whole-study context: In the study, CMV epitopes included recently identified HLA-C-restricted and well-studied HLA-B-restricted ones. Indications came from public TCR beta signatures; they pointed to CMV infection and to a matching HLA type.

In TCRdb, the reads were re-called with MiXCR into one record per CDR3 protein. The table shows about 470,000 distinct CDR3 sequences, with approximately 42% occurring only once. Findings and limits, study-wide: Frequencies of public TCR beta families were cumulated, and this identified carriers of CMV plus the relevant HLA.

The V and J ends lost 2 bases and 6 bases, in that order; junction bases with no gene match: 6. Germline CDR1 and CDR2: SGHVS and FNYEAQ. The CDR3 contains 17 residues. About this clonotype: Its matching antigen is unknown.

This chain uses TRBV7-6 with TRBJ2-1, with 14 bases matching TRBD2. The receptor was derived from a human donor in good health (CMV status not recorded). Some clones in this sample may be carry-over from other donors' samples. The material sequenced was cultured PBMCs, taken from culture after CMV antigen stimulation. The CDR3 coding sequence is TGTGCCAGCAGCTTATCCGGGACTAGCGGGGGTATCAATGAGCAGTTCTTC. Its translation is CASSLSGTSGGINEQFF.